A single sample gave rise to the 10 T cell receptor beta chains below, sequenced in a study of graft-versus-host responses after intestinal transplantation. Data came from immunoSEQ multiplex PCR; TCRdb stores just in-frame clones and leaves some out. This table has some 44,000 clones, 85% to 95% appearing once. Specimen: PBMCs, collected more than 310 days after intestinal transplant. These TCRs come from a human patient who received an intestinal transplant, so some T cells may come from the graft donor.

The rearrangement links TRBV9 to TRBJ1-5, with D tentatively TRBD1 (5 bases). Germline values: CDR1 SGDLS, CDR2 YYNGEE. The germline V and J ends were trimmed by 4 bases and 3 bases, with 11 bases remaining between them. The length of the CDR3 is 14 residues. The CDR3 sequence: CASSPGGDNQPQHF. The DNA for the CDR3 is TGTGCCAGCAGCCCGGGGGGGGACAATCAGCCCCAGCATTTT.

The gene calls are TRBV4-2 and TRBJ1-2; D perhaps matches TRBD1 (5 bases). The CDR3 runs 15 residues. Deletions cut 1 base from V and 6 bases from J, with 15 bases between. Germline values: CDR1 LGHNA, CDR2 YNFKEQ. The CDR3 coding sequence is TGTGCCAGCAGCCAAGGCGCAAGGAGGGGCGATGGCTACACCTTC. Protein sequence: CASSQGARRGDGYTF.

The chain links TRBV4-1 to TRBJ1-4, with 7 bases lining up with TRBD1. This CDR3 spans 16 amino acids. Germline CDR1 MGHRA, CDR2 YSYEKL. V shed 1 base, J shed 3 bases, and the junction held 5 bases outside the gene matches. The CDR3 nucleotides are TGCGCCAGCAGCCAAGTTCCCAGGGGGTCTAATGAAAAACTGTTTTTT. It specifies CASSQVPRGSNEKLFF.

The chain uses TRBV2 and TRBJ1-5, with no clear D. Trimming took 8 bases from V and 5 from J, leaving 4 bases between them. The length of the CDR3 is 10 residues. CDR1 and CDR2 (germline): SNHLY, FYNNEI. CDR3 sequence (DNA): TGTGCCAGCGGACATCAGCCCCAGCATTTT. It is translated as CASGHQPQHF. Combining the CDR3 with reference TRBV2 and TRBJ1-5 gives the whole variable domain EPEVTQTPSHQVTQMGQEVILRCVPISNHLYFYWYRQILGQKVEFLVSFYNNEISEKSEIFDDQFSVERPDGSNFTLKIRSTKLEDSAMYFCASGHQPQHFGDGTRLSIL.

The rearrangement joins TRBV7-2 to TRBJ2-5; D is uncertain. Per the germline V gene, CDR1 is SGHTA and CDR2 is FQGNSA. The CDR3 runs 10 residues. V was cut by 6 bases and J by 5 bases, with 4 bases left in between. The CDR3 DNA is TGTGCCAGCAGTACTGAGACCCAGTACTTC. Its translation: CASSTETQYF.

This clone came up once. The rearrangement joins TRBV5-1 to TRBJ1-1; D perhaps matches TRBD1 (6 bases). V was trimmed by 3 bases and J by 0 bases, leaving 9 bases between them. The CDR3 length is 14 residues. Germline V CDR1 and CDR2: SGHRS, YFSETQ. The CDR3 bases are TGCGCCAGCAGCTGGGACATTGTGAACACTGAAGCTTTCTTT. The encoded protein is CASSWDIVNTEAFF.

The rearrangement joins TRBV28 to TRBJ1-3; no clear D gene. Germline CDR1 MDHEN, CDR2 SYDVKM. The V gene lost 2 bases and the J gene lost 0 bases, with 8 bases spanning the gap. CDR3 length equals 15 residues. The CDR3 sequence is CASSLMTTSGNTIYF. CDR3 bases: TGTGCCAGCAGTTTAATGACTACCTCTGGAAACACCATATATTTT.

The CDR3 spells CASSYGPQGHGYTF. CDR3 nucleotide sequence: TGTGCCAGCAGTTACGGTCCTCAGGGGCACGGCTACACCTTC. The chain uses TRBV6-5 and TRBJ1-2; tentative D call: TRBD1 (6 bases). V was cut by 2 bases and J by 8 bases, with 15 bases left in between. This CDR3 comprises 14 residues. Germline V CDR1 and CDR2: MNHEY, SVGAGI.

The V and J genes are TRBV28 and TRBJ1-5; perhaps TRBD1 as D (5 bases). V gave up 3 bases and J gave up 7 bases, with 10 bases separating them. The germline gives CDR1 MDHEN, CDR2 SYDVKM. This CDR3 has 13 residues. The CDR3 spells CASSLRGLQPQHF. The CDR3 DNA sequence: TGTGCCAGCAGTTTGCGGGGCCTGCAGCCCCAGCATTTT.

V and J are TRBV2 and TRBJ2-3; the D call may be TRBD1 or TRBD2 (5 bases each). V lost 10 bases, J lost 3 bases, and 20 bases lay in between. The CDR3 runs to 15 residues. Germline-derived CDR1 and CDR2 are SNHLY and FYNNEI. The DNA for the CDR3 is TGTGCCACACTAACTAGATCCCAGGGAACAGATACGCAGTATTTT. Encoded protein: CATLTRSQGTDTQYF.